This TCR beta chain was recovered during a study of blood T cell repertoires in COVID-19. Study-level background: Whether acute or convalescent, the COVID-19 samples came from the United States, Italy and Spain.

Assay used: immunoSEQ multiplex PCR; TCRdb lists only in-frame clones, some missing. Of more than 350,000 clones listed, roughly nine tenths are singletons. In assigning cohorts, the study relied on participant-reported clinical history. This clone was recorded once. V dropped 4 bases and J dropped 0; count of bases not matched to a gene: 23. Germline V CDR1 and CDR2: LNHNV, YYDKDF (reference sequence). The CDR3 totals 22 residues. The sequenced sample was PBMCs or T cells enriched from blood (not recorded which). V and J are TRBV15 and TRBJ2-1; 8 nucleotides agree with TRBD2. The TCR originated in a man between 18 and 29 years old who had recovered from COVID-19. DNA for the CDR3: TGTGCCACCAGCACCGAGTTCACCGGGACTAGTGTCTCCTTAAGCTCCTACAATGAGCAGTTCTTC. Translation gives CATSTEFTGTSVSLSSYNEQFF.